The 23 T cell receptor beta chains reported below all come from one sample, sequenced in a study of OX40 agonist ivuxolimab in advanced cancers. Here immunoSEQ multiplex PCR was the method, and the copy in TCRdb shows in-frame clones only, minus some. The sample includes 50,000 to 80,000 clones, approximately 90% of them seen just once. Sequencing used CD4+ or CD8+ T cells sorted from blood, obtained in a trial of the OX40 agonist ivuxolimab. Receptors were obtained from an adult with an advanced solid tumor such as melanoma, head and neck, liver or kidney cancer.

This sequence joins TRBV19 and TRBJ1-5; D may be TRBD1 (5 bases). The V end lost 4 bases, the J end lost 9 bases, and 19 bases lay between the germline ends. The CDR3 loop spans 15 amino acids. Germline CDR1 LNHDA, CDR2 SQIVND (reference sequence). This chain's CDR3 is CASSKGGGAAWPQHF. CDR3 coding DNA: TGTGCCAGTAGTAAGGGAGGAGGGGCCGCCTGGCCCCAGCATTTT.

J is TRBJ2-1 and V is TRBV5-8; a weak D match, TRBD2 (6 bases). Deletions cut 7 bases from V and 4 bases from J, with 18 bases between. In germline, CDR1 is SGHTS, CDR2 YDEGEE. The CDR3 totals 15 residues. The CDR3 protein is CASSPSWGGYNEQFF. The DNA for the CDR3 is TGTGCCAGCTCACCTTCATGGGGAGGTTACAATGAGCAGTTCTTC.

The chain links TRBV19 to TRBJ2-1, with 8 nucleotides matching TRBD2. The CDR3 is 18 amino acids. The trim removed 1 base at V and 1 base at J, leaving 9 bases unmatched. The germline gives CDR1 LNHDA, CDR2 SQIVND (reference sequence). For the CDR3, the DNA is TGTGCCAGTAGTATAGCTCTACCGGGACTAGGGTCCTACAATGAGCAGTTCTTC. This codes for CASSIALPGLGSYNEQFF.

The J gene is TRBJ2-2, the V gene TRBV5-6; tentatively, D is TRBD1 (6 bases). The CDR3 consists of 16 residues. Germline CDR1 reads SGHDT; CDR2 reads YYEEEE. V was trimmed by 3 bases and J by 0 bases, leaving 12 bases between them. The CDR3 here is CASSWAGAPNTGELFF. CDR3 DNA: TGTGCCAGCAGCTGGGCAGGGGCCCCGAACACCGGGGAGCTGTTTTTT.

CDR3 protein: CASLPLPGQGAGELFF. The CDR3 DNA follows: TGTGCCAGCCTACCCTTACCGGGACAGGGGGCCGGGGAGCTGTTTTTT. The chain recombines TRBV27 with TRBJ2-2; 11 nucleotides match TRBD1. Germline values: CDR1 MNHEY, CDR2 SMNVEV (reference sequence). V gave up 8 bases and J gave up 6 bases; unmatched junction bases: 11. The CDR3 runs to 16 residues.

This chain uses TRBV5-1 with TRBJ2-7; D might be TRBD1 or TRBD2, each matching 6 bases. Germline assignment: CDR1 SGHRS and CDR2 YFSETQ. The V end lost 6 bases, the J end lost 5 bases, and 15 bases lay between the germline ends. CDR3 length: 13 residues. CDR3 in amino acids: CASNVGGGNEQYF. CDR3 DNA: TGCGCCAGCAACGTCGGGGGCGGGAACGAGCAGTACTTC. Combining the CDR3 with reference TRBV5-1 and TRBJ2-7 gives the whole variable domain KAGVTQTPRYLIKTRGQQVTLSCSPISGHRSVSWYQQTPGQGLQFLFEYFSETQRNKGNFPGRFSGRQFSNSRSEMNVSTLELGDSALYLCASNVGGGNEQYFGPGTRLTVT.

The rearrangement joins TRBV5-1 to TRBJ2-5, with a weak D call TRBD2 (5 bases). CDR1 SGHRS and CDR2 YFSETQ come from the germline V gene. The CDR3 has 14 residues. Trimming left V 4 bases short and J 2 bases short, with 12 bases between. The CDR3 spells CASSQMDLQETQYF. CDR3 in DNA: TGCGCCAGCAGCCAGATGGACTTACAAGAGACCCAGTACTTC. Variable domain in full (rest from reference TRBV5-1 and TRBJ2-5): KAGVTQTPRYLIKTRGQQVTLSCSPISGHRSVSWYQQTPGQGLQFLFEYFSETQRNKGNFPGRFSGRQFSNSRSEMNVSTLELGDSALYLCASSQMDLQETQYFGPGTRLLVL.

This clone was picked up a small number of times. The J gene is TRBJ2-7, the V gene TRBV6-1; D remains ambiguous. Trimming pared 2 bases from V and 5 bases from J, leaving 7 bases between. Germline V gene data show CDR1 as MNHNS and CDR2 as SASEGT. CDR3 length: 12 amino acids. The CDR3, as DNA: TGTGCCAGCAGTGAACTACGGCACGAGCAGTACTTC. Its protein is CASSELRHEQYF.

The chain combines TRBV6-1 with TRBJ2-2, with TRBD2 matching over 8 bases. The CDR3 totals 15 residues. V lost 8 bases to trimming and J lost 5 bases; unmatched junction nucleotides: 10. Germline V gives CDR1 MNHNS, CDR2 SASEGT. DNA of the CDR3: TGTGCCAGCGGATCTGAAGCGGGAGAAACCGGGGAGCTGTTTTTT. It translates to CASGSEAGETGELFF.

The rearrangement uses TRBV18 and TRBJ2-1, with 15 bases that match TRBD2. This CDR3 region has 19 residues. The germline gives CDR1 KGHSH, CDR2 LQKENI. Trimming at V came to 3 bases and at J to 7 bases, leaving 13 bases not matched to a gene. This CDR3 is CASSPEVIGLAGGPNEQFF. The CDR3 bases are TGTGCCAGCTCACCTGAGGTAATAGGACTAGCGGGAGGGCCGAATGAGCAGTTCTTC. Looking up the rest from reference TRBV18 and TRBJ2-1 gives the full variable domain: NAGVMQNPRHLVRRRGQEARLRCSPMKGHSHVYWYRQLPEEGLKFMVYLQKENIIDESGMPKERFSAEFPKEGPSILRIQQVVRGDSAAYFCASSPEVIGLAGGPNEQFFGPGTRLTVL.

The chain couples TRBV27 to TRBJ2-1; a weak D match, TRBD2 (5 bases). The V end lost 5 bases, the J end lost 8 bases, and 22 bases lay between the germline ends. Germline assignment: CDR1 MNHEY and CDR2 SMNVEV (reference sequence). The CDR3 spans 16 residues. The CDR3 DNA follows: TGTGCCAGCAGTCAATACAGCGGTCGGGGTCCCCATGAGCAGTTCTTC. Amino acids: CASSQYSGRGPHEQFF.

The chain has TRBV5-1 and TRBJ1-5; D may be TRBD1 (5 bases). From germline, CDR1 is SGHRS and CDR2 YFSETQ. V was pared by 4 bases and J by 6 bases, with 11 bases between. This CDR3 region has 13 residues. This CDR3 is CASSRGAGQPQHF. CDR3 in DNA: TGCGCCAGCAGCAGGGGCGCGGGTCAGCCCCAGCATTTT.

The rearrangement uses TRBV7-2 and TRBJ2-7; 8 positions agree with TRBD2. CDR3 length: 15 amino acids. The V segment lost 1 base and the J segment 4 bases; nucleotides outside the gene matches: 6. Germline V lookup: CDR1 SGHTA, CDR2 FQGNSA. The CDR3 loop reads CASSLDASGLYEQYF. As DNA, the CDR3 is TGTGCCAGCAGCTTAGATGCTAGCGGGCTTTACGAGCAGTACTTC.

As concerns this clone: Within the sample, other DNA sequences also encode this same CDR3. The chain is built from TRBV5-1 and TRBJ1-5; D is ambiguous. V was clipped by 0 bases and J by 2 bases, with 9 bases between them. The CDR3 totals 15 residues. Germline V gene data show CDR1 as SGHRS and CDR2 as YFSETQ. The CDR3, as DNA: TGCGCCAGCAGCTTGGGCTCCGGAGGCAATCAGCCCCAGCATTTT. Translation: CASSLGSGGNQPQHF.

This clone was counted once. The chain carries TRBV5-4 and TRBJ2-5, with 10 bases fitting TRBD1. The J call may be wrong; the DNA end is better matched by TRBJ2-7. The length of the CDR3 is 15 residues. Germline loops: CDR1 SGHNT, CDR2 YYREEE (reference sequence). This CDR3 reads CASRQGQGRLDEQYF. Here the CDR3 DNA reads TGTGCCAGCAGACAGGGACAGGGGAGGTTGGACGAGCAGTACTTC.

This sequence joins TRBV19 and TRBJ2-1; D call uncertain. The CDR3 has 13 residues. The germline V gene encodes CDR1 LNHDA and CDR2 SQIVND (reference sequence). Trimming removed 7 bases at V and 4 bases at J, with 11 bases between. CDR3 DNA sequence: TGTGCCAGTAAGGAAAGGGAATACAATGAGCAGTTCTTC. Translating it yields CASKEREYNEQFF.

CDR3 loop: CASSSTLQGAGGYTF. The CDR3 coding sequence is TGTGCCAGCAGCTCCACCCTCCAGGGAGCGGGTGGCTACACCTTC. The rearrangement uses TRBV11-2 and TRBJ1-2; D may be TRBD1 (5 bases). The CDR3 is 15 residues long. V was pared by 4 bases and J by 7 bases, with 19 bases between. From germline, CDR1 is SGHAT and CDR2 FQNNGV.

The V call is TRBV18, the J call TRBJ2-7; TRBD1 matches at 9 bases. This CDR3 is built from 14 residues. CDR1 KGHSH and CDR2 LQKENI come from the germline V gene. J was trimmed by 6 bases and V by 3 bases; bases with no gene match: 6. The CDR3 bases are TGTGCCAGCTCACCCGGGACAGGGATCGGCGAGCAGTACTTC. Residues: CASSPGTGIGEQYF.

This chain links TRBV9 with TRBJ2-7, with 7 bases fitting TRBD2. This CDR3 region has 14 residues. Trimming removed 0 bases from V and 3 bases from J; junction bases left unmatched: 3. Germline values: CDR1 SGDLS, CDR2 YYNGEE. The CDR3 spells CASSVGGSGYEQYF. The CDR3 region has the DNA TGTGCCAGCAGCGTAGGCGGGAGTGGCTACGAGCAGTACTTC.

The rearrangement links TRBV10-3 to TRBJ1-4; tentative D call: TRBD1 (6 bases). The CDR3 spans 14 residues. Germline V lookup: CDR1 ENHRY, CDR2 SYGVKD. V shed 4 bases and J shed 7 bases, with 13 bases lying between them. CDR3 bases: TGTGCCATCAGTGCCGACGGAGGGGGTGAAAAACTGTTTTTT. This sequence encodes CAISADGGGEKLFF.

The rearrangement uses TRBV6-1 and TRBJ1-2; 7 positions agree with TRBD1. Germline CDR1 and CDR2: MNHNS and SASEGT. Losses at the gene ends were 4 bases for V and 2 bases for J; bases not matched to a gene: 13. This CDR3 has 17 residues. The CDR3 spells CASSVRLGAGGNYGYTF. In DNA form, the CDR3 reads TGTGCCAGCAGTGTACGACTGGGGGCAGGGGGAAACTATGGCTACACCTTC.

The chain couples TRBV28 to TRBJ2-7; 7 nucleotides line up with TRBD2. Trimming removed 5 bases from V and 7 bases from J; junction bases left unmatched: 8. Germline CDR1 reads MDHEN; CDR2 reads SYDVKM. The CDR3 consists of 13 residues. Here the CDR3 DNA reads TGTGCCAGCAGTGGGGGGGTTCGGAGTGAGCAGTACTTC. Residues: CASSGGVRSEQYF. The full variable domain, in which reference TRBV28 and TRBJ2-7 provide the parts outside the CDR3, is DVKVTQSSRYLVKRTGEKVFLECVQDMDHENMFWYRQDPGLGLRLIYFSYDVKMKEKGDIPEGYSVSREKKERFSLILESASTNQTSMYLCASSGGVRSEQYFGPGTRLTVT.

V and J are TRBV18 and TRBJ1-1; D gene ambiguous. Germline CDR1 is KGHSH and CDR2 is LQKENI. V was shortened by 1 base and J by 7 bases, with 22 bases between the two germline ends. The CDR3 has 17 residues. The CDR3 reads CASSPLMVTGGQDEAFF. The CDR3 region has the DNA TGTGCCAGCTCACCACTGATGGTCACGGGTGGGCAAGATGAAGCTTTCTTT.